This T cell receptor beta chain stems from a study of blood T cell repertoires in COVID-19. The wider study: Specimens from acute and convalescent COVID-19 originated in the United States, Italy and Spain. The cDNA or gDNA used as material had been derived from T cells, B-cell-depleted T cells, or PBMCs.

This CDR3 has 14 residues. Germline V CDR1 and CDR2: SGHTA, FQGNSA. Trimming left V 8 bases short and J 5 bases short, with 18 bases between. In the authors' methods: Estimated nucleated cell counts came from reference gene primer amplification. The table came from immunoSEQ multiplex PCR; TCRdb's copy has only in-frame clones and leaves some out. For V, J and clone size, that table is used; D and trimming come from the DNA. The table lists over 150,000 clones, approximately 86% of them singletons. This receptor was obtained from a man aged 40-55 years with active or convalescent COVID-19. V is TRBV7-2 and J is TRBJ2-5; TRBD1 is a possible D gene (6 bases). Sequencing was carried out using peripheral blood. The CDR3 spells CASLQGGLFETQYF. As DNA, the CDR3 is TGTGCCAGCTTACAGGGTGGTTTATTCGAGACCCAGTACTTC.